This T cell receptor beta chain was retrieved from a study of kidney transplant recipient with SARS-CoV-2 infection. TCRdb recomputed calls from the reads with MiXCR, one row per CDR3 protein. Among roughly 230,000 distinct CDR3 sequences listed, about 28% were seen once. This clonotype was observed many times. A junction end diverges from the germline sequence, so it may reflect a read error. Germline CDR1 KGHDR, CDR2 SFDVKD. The CDR3 runs to 16 residues. This chain connects TRBV24-1 to TRBJ2-2, with TRBD1 matching 9 bases. Source: a blood sample, taken at baseline and on day 111 from a kidney transplant recipient. The receptor's source is a male patient aged 25 to 39 who had COVID-19 and was a kidney transplant recipient. The T cells may come from the graft donor. DNA for the CDR3: TGTGCCACCAGTGATTTGGGGACAGGGAACCCCGGGGAGCTGTTTTTT. This encodes CATSDLGTGNPGELFF.